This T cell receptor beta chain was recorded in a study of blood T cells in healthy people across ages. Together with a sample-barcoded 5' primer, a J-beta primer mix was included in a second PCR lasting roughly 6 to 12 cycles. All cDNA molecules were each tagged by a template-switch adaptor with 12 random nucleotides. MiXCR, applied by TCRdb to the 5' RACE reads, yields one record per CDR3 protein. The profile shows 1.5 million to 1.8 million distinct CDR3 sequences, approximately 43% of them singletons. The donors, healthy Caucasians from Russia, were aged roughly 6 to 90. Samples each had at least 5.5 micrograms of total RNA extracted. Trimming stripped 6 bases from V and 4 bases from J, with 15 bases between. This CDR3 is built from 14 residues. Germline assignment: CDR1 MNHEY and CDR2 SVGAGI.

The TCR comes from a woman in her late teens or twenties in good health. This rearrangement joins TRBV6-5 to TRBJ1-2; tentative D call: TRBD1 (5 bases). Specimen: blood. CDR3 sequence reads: CASRQPGAGYGYTF. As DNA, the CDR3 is TGTGCCAGCAGGCAACCCGGGGCCGGCTATGGCTACACCTTC.